Listed below are T cell receptor beta chains from one sample, sequenced in a study of cytotoxic CD8 clonotypes in ibrutinib-treated CLL. Assay: immunoSEQ multiplex PCR; the TCRdb copy retains only in-frame clones and omits some. The sample includes 140,000 to 150,000 clones, roughly 76% of them seen just once. Sequencing used PBMCs, obtained after 24 months of ibrutinib treatment. The receptors shown here come from a human donor with chronic lymphocytic leukemia. Both conserved end residues are part of each CDR3. The order of the fields is D gene, clone size, J gene, V gene, CDR3 protein, CDR3 DNA. The D gene is left open where the match is weak. Size is stated for part of the rows, as once, few or many counts, or as a class when the clone is expanded.

>TRBD1|.|TRBJ2-3|TRBV29-1
CSVESLTGYDADTQYF
TGCAGCGTTGAATCCCTGACAGGGTATGACGCAGATACGCAGTATTTT
>.|.|TRBJ2-5|TRBV7-2
CASSLGVRRTQYF
TGTGCCAGCAGCTTAGGGGTTAGGCGGACCCAGTACTTC
>.|once|TRBJ1-5|TRBV7-2
CASSLGGTINQPQHF
TGTGCCAGCAGCTTAGGGGGGACAATTAATCAGCCCCAGCATTTT
>.|.|TRBJ2-7|TRBV9
CASSAPGGLEQYF
TGTGCCAGCAGCGCGCCTGGGGGTCTCGAGCAGTACTTC
>.|.|TRBJ1-2|TRBV11-2
CASSPPRYGYTF
TGTGCCAGCAGCCCCCCACGCTATGGCTACACCTTC
>.|.|TRBJ1-1|TRBV19
CASMGRARNTEAFF
TGTGCCAGTATGGGGAGGGCCCGGAACACTGAAGCTTTCTTT
>.|.|TRBJ1-6|TRBV7-2
CASTPHGVSPLHF
TGTGCCAGCACCCCACACGGGGTTTCACCCCTCCACTTT
>TRBD1|.|TRBJ2-3|TRBV7-2
CASSPYGQDGTDTQYF
TGTGCCAGCAGCCCCTACGGACAGGACGGCACAGATACGCAGTATTTT
>.|few|TRBJ1-6|TRBV5-1
CASSLGWGGGDSPLHF
TGCGCCAGCAGCTTGGGTTGGGGTGGGGGTGATTCACCCCTCCACTTT
>.|.|TRBJ2-2|TRBV11-2
CASSLGWLSGELFF
TGTGCCAGCAGCTTAGGATGGCTCTCCGGGGAGCTGTTTTTT
>.|once|TRBJ2-1|TRBV14
CASSPGLVWEQFF
TGTGCCAGCAGCCCCGGACTGGTTTGGGAGCAGTTCTTC
>.|.|TRBJ2-2|TRBV7-3
CASSLSRTGELFF
TGTGCCAGCAGCTTATCTCGCACCGGGGAGCTGTTTTTT
>.|.|TRBJ2-5|TRBV5-1
CASSSDWGVKETQYF
TGCGCCAGCAGCTCGGACTGGGGGGTCAAAGAGACCCAGTACTTC
>.|many|TRBJ1-5|TRBV10-1
CASSGVARGNNQPQHF
TGCGCCAGCAGTGGGGTGGCCAGGGGCAACAATCAGCCCCAGCATTTT
>.|.|TRBJ2-5|TRBV12-5
CASGLGLLQETQYF
TGTGCTAGTGGCCTGGGGCTCCTCCAAGAGACCCAGTACTTC
>.|few|TRBJ2-5|TRBV27
CASSLRARGETQYF
TGTGCCAGCAGTTTACGGGCCCGGGGGGAGACCCAGTACTTC
>.|once|TRBJ2-7|TRBV29-1
CSVTGYGEQYF
TGCAGCGTCACAGGGTATGGCGAGCAGTACTTC
>.|.|TRBJ2-2|TRBV4-3
CASSQDGTGELFF
TGCGCCAGCAGCCAAGACGGAACCGGGGAGCTGTTTTTT
>TRBD2|.|TRBJ2-1|TRBV30
CASGLSYNEQFF
TGTGCTAGCGGGCTCTCCTACAATGAGCAGTTCTTC
>.|.|TRBJ1-6|TRBV10-3
CAISEPPGEGGTPLHF
TGTGCCATCAGTGAGCCACCCGGGGAAGGGGGGACACCCCTCCACTTT
>.|.|TRBJ1-5|TRBV7-2
CASSSDSGQPQHF
TGTGCCAGCAGCTCCGACAGTGGCCAGCCCCAGCATTTT
>TRBD1|.|TRBJ1-5|TRBV9
CASSPGGVYNQPQHF
TGTGCCAGCAGCCCAGGGGGGGTCTACAATCAGCCCCAGCATTTT
>.|.|TRBJ2-7|TRBV28
CASHRADTYEQYF
TGTGCCAGCCACAGGGCGGACACCTACGAGCAGTACTTC
>.|few|TRBJ2-3|TRBV28
CASSSHSADTQYF
TGTGCCAGCAGTTCCCATAGCGCAGATACGCAGTATTTT
>TRBD2|.|TRBJ2-1|TRBV28
CASSLGGVQFF
TGTGCCAGCAGCTTGGGGGGGGTGCAGTTCTTC
>.|.|TRBJ1-5|TRBV28
CASRTGPNQPQHF
TGTGCCAGCAGAACAGGGCCTAATCAGCCCCAGCATTTT
>TRBD2|.|TRBJ2-3|TRBV11-3
CASSPPRRAGGPTDTQYF
TGTGCCAGCAGCCCCCCTAGAAGGGCGGGAGGGCCAACAGATACGCAGTATTTT
>.|.|TRBJ1-4|TRBV28
CASTPPRVSEKLFF
TGTGCCAGCACCCCACCCCGCGTCTCCGAAAAACTGTTTTTT
>TRBD2|.|TRBJ2-1|TRBV5-1
CASSPGPSGGGDEQFF
TGCGCCAGCAGCCCTGGCCCTAGCGGGGGCGGTGATGAGCAGTTCTTC
>.|.|TRBJ2-7|TRBV18
CASSPPAGAHEQYF
TGTGCCAGCTCACCACCGGCGGGGGCCCACGAGCAGTACTTC
>.|once|TRBJ2-2|TRBV7-9
CASSWGTDGAGELFF
TGTGCCAGCAGCTGGGGGACGGACGGGGCCGGGGAGCTGTTTTTT
>TRBD2|.|TRBJ2-3|TRBV27
CASSKASGRPSTDTQYF
TGTGCCAGCAGTAAGGCTAGCGGGAGGCCGAGCACAGATACGCAGTATTTT
>TRBD1|.|TRBJ1-6|TRBV30
CAGTGEYNSPLHF
TGTGCCGGGACAGGGGAGTATAATTCACCCCTCCACTTT
>.|.|TRBJ1-1|TRBV29-1
CSAEGQMNTEAFF
TGCAGCGCCGAGGGGCAGATGAACACTGAAGCTTTCTTT
>.|.|TRBJ2-7|TRBV20-1
CSARATGEQYF
TGCAGTGCTAGGGCCACAGGGGAGCAGTACTTC
>.|.|TRBJ1-2|TRBV7-3
CASSLTGMEGKRGYTF
TGTGCCAGCAGCTTAACGGGGATGGAGGGGAAGAGAGGCTACACCTTC
>.|.|TRBJ1-3|TRBV18
CASSPSGRVPYF
TGTGCCAGCTCACCATCGGGTAGGGTTCCATATTTT
>.|.|TRBJ2-7|TRBV7-9
CASRLRGLDEQYF
TGTGCCAGCAGATTACGGGGGCTCGACGAGCAGTACTTC
>TRBD2|.|TRBJ2-7|TRBV18
CASSLTSGGDEQYF
TGTGCCAGCTCCTTGACTAGCGGGGGGGACGAGCAGTACTTC
>.|few|TRBJ1-2|TRBV7-2
CASSLAWVGYTF
TGTGCCAGCAGCTTAGCGTGGGTTGGCTACACCTTC
>.|.|TRBJ2-1|TRBV7-3
CASSQTDTPHNEQFF
TGTGCCAGCAGCCAGACAGACACCCCCCACAATGAGCAGTTCTTC
>.|.|TRBJ2-2|TRBV5-5
CASHWAGELFF
TGTGCCAGCCACTGGGCCGGGGAGCTGTTTTTT
>.|.|TRBJ1-5|TRBV30
CAWTSRASDQPQHF
TGTGCCTGGACCAGCAGGGCTTCCGATCAGCCCCAGCATTTT
>.|.|TRBJ2-7|TRBV7-3
CASSLGAPPSEQYF
TGTGCCAGCAGCTTAGGGGCCCCCCCCTCCGAGCAGTACTTC
>.|once|TRBJ2-2|TRBV27
CASSLEAGPTGELFF
TGTGCCAGCAGTTTAGAGGCAGGGCCAACCGGGGAGCTGTTTTTT
>TRBD2|once|TRBJ2-1|TRBV4-2
CASSSSGGPGDEQFF
TGTGCCAGCAGCTCAAGCGGGGGGCCAGGGGATGAGCAGTTCTTC
>.|.|TRBJ1-1|TRBV14
CASGHTGSTEAFF
TGTGCCAGCGGCCACACAGGGTCCACTGAAGCTTTCTTT
>TRBD2|.|TRBJ2-7|TRBV5-1
CASKRGLAGTASYEQYF
TGCGCCAGCAAAAGGGGACTAGCGGGGACCGCGTCCTACGAGCAGTACTTC
>TRBD2|.|TRBJ2-7|TRBV7-9
CASSAGLAVEEQYF
TGTGCCAGCAGCGCCGGACTAGCGGTGGAGGAGCAGTACTTC
>TRBD1|.|TRBJ2-1|TRBV9
CASSPRTGQANEQFF
TGTGCCAGCAGCCCCCGGACAGGGCAGGCCAATGAGCAGTTCTTC
>.|once|TRBJ1-1|TRBV6-6
CASRSEGNTEAFF
TGTGCCAGCAGGTCGGAGGGGAACACTGAAGCTTTCTTT
>TRBD1|.|TRBJ2-1|TRBV6-5
CASSPATGATGEQFF
TGTGCCAGCAGCCCCGCGACAGGGGCCACCGGTGAGCAGTTCTTC
>.|.|TRBJ2-7|TRBV6-1
CASSEKGTSLSEQYF
TGTGCCAGCAGTGAAAAAGGGACCTCCCTTTCCGAGCAGTACTTC
>.|.|TRBJ1-1|TRBV7-2
CASSLSGVNTEAFF
TGTGCCAGCAGCTTATCAGGGGTGAACACTGAAGCTTTCTTT
>TRBD2|.|TRBJ2-7|TRBV6-1
CASSREGLGAYEQYF
TGTGCCAGCAGCAGGGAGGGCCTCGGGGCCTACGAGCAGTACTTC
>TRBD1|once|TRBJ2-1|TRBV28
CASSSGGYNEQFF
TGTGCCAGCAGTTCAGGGGGCTACAATGAGCAGTTCTTC
>.|few|TRBJ2-1|TRBV6-5
CASRRPGPGNEQFF
TGTGCCAGCAGACGGCCGGGACCGGGCAATGAGCAGTTCTTC
>.|.|TRBJ1-1|TRBV7-2
CASSPDRLNTEAFF
TGTGCCAGCAGTCCGGACAGACTGAACACTGAAGCTTTCTTT
>TRBD1|.|TRBJ1-1|TRBV9
CASSPRTGQTEAFF
TGTGCCAGCAGCCCCCGGACAGGGCAAACTGAAGCTTTCTTT
>TRBD2|few|TRBJ2-2|TRBV5-1
CASSYTLAGPPNTGELFF
TGCGCCAGCAGCTACACACTAGCGGGGCCGCCGAACACCGGGGAGCTGTTTTTT